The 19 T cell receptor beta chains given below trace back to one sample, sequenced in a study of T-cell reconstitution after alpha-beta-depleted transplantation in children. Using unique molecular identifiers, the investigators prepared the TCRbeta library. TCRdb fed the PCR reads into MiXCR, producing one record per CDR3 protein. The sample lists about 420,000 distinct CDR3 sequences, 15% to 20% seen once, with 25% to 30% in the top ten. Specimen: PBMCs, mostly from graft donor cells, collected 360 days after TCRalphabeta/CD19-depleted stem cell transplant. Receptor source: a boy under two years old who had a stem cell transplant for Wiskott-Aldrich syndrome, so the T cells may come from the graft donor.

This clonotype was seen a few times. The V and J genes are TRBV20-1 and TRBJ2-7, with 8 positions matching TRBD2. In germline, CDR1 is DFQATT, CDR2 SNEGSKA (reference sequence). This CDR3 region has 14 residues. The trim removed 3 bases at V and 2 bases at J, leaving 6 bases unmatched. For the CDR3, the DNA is TGCAGTGCTAGCCCACTAGCGGTCACCTACGAGCAGTACTTC. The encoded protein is CSASPLAVTYEQYF.

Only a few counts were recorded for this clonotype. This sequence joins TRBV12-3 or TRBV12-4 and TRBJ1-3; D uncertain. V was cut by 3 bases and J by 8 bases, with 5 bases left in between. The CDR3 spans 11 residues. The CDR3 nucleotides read TGTGCCAGCAGTTTTTATGACACCATATATTTT. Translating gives CASSFYDTIYF.

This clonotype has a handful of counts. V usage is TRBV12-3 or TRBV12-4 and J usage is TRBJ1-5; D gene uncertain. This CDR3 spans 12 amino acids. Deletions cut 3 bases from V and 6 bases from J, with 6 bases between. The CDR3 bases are TGTGCCAGCAGTTTTCCCTCTCAGCCCCAGCATTTT. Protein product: CASSFPSQPQHF.

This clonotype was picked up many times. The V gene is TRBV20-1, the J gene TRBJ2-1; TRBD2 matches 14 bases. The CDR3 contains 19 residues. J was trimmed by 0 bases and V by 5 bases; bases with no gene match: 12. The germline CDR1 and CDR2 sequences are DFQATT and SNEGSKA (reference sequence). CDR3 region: CSAPHRLAGGPSSYNEQFF. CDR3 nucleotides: TGCAGTGCTCCCCACAGACTAGCGGGAGGGCCGAGCTCCTACAATGAGCAGTTCTTC.

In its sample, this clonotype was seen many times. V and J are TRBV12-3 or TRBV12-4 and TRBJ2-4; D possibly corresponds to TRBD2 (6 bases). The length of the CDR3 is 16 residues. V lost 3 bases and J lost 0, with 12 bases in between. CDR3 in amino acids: CASSFGGKRAKNIQYF. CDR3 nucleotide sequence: TGTGCCAGCAGTTTCGGGGGTAAACGAGCCAAAAACATTCAGTACTTC.

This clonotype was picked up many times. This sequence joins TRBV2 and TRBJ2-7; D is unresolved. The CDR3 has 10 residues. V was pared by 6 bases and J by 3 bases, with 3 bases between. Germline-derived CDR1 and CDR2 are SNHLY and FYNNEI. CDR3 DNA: TGTGCCAGCAGGGGCTACGAGCAGTACTTC. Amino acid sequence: CASRGYEQYF.

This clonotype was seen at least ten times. The CDR3 is CASSPGLAAYNEQFF. The CDR3 nucleotides are TGTGCCAGCAGCCCGGGACTAGCAGCCTACAATGAGCAGTTCTTC. The gene calls are TRBV9 and TRBJ2-1, with 9 bases that match TRBD2. Per germline, CDR1 SGDLS and CDR2 YYNGEE. The CDR3 length is 15 residues. V trimming: 4 bases; J trimming: 2 bases; junction bases outside the gene matches: 4.

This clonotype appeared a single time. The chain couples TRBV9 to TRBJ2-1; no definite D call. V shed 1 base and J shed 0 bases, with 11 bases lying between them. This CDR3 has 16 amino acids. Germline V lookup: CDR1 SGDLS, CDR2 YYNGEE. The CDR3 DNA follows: TGTGCCAGCAGCGTAACGACCCAAACCTCCTACAATGAGCAGTTCTTC. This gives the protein CASSVTTQTSYNEQFF.

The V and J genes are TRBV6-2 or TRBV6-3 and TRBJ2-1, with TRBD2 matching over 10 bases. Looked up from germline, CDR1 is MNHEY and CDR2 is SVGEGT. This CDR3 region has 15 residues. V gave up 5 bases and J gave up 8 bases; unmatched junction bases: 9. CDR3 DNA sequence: TGTGCCAGCAGTCATAATAGCGGGAGGATGGATGAGCAGTTCTTC. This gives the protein CASSHNSGRMDEQFF.

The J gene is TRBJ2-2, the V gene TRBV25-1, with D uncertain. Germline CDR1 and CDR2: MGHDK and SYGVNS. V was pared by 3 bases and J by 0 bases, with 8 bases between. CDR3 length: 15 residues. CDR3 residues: CASSDRLPNTGELFF. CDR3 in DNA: TGTGCCAGCAGTGATAGGCTCCCGAACACCGGGGAGCTGTTTTTT. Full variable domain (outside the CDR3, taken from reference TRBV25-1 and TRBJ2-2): EADIYQTPRYLVIGTGKKITLECSQTMGHDKMYWYQQDPGMELHLIHYSYGVNSTEKGDLSSESTVSRIRTEHFPLTLESARPSHTSQYLCASSDRLPNTGELFFGEGSRLTVL.

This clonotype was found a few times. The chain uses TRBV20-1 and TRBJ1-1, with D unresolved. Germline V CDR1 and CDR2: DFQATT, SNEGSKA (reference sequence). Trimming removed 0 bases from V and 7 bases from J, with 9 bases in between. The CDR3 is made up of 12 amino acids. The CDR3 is CSARERVGEAFF. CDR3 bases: TGCAGTGCTAGAGAGAGGGTGGGTGAAGCTTTCTTT.

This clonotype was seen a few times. CDR3 nucleotides: TGTGCCAGCAGCTTAGGGACAGGGCCGGGACTAGCTTACAATGAGCAGTTCTTC. Its translation: CASSLGTGPGLAYNEQFF. The rearrangement links TRBV7-9 to TRBJ2-1, with a possible D match to TRBD2 (9 bases). The CDR3 has 18 residues. The V gene lost 1 base and the J gene lost 4 bases, with 20 bases spanning the gap. Germline V gene data show CDR1 as SEHNR and CDR2 as FQNEAQ (reference sequence).

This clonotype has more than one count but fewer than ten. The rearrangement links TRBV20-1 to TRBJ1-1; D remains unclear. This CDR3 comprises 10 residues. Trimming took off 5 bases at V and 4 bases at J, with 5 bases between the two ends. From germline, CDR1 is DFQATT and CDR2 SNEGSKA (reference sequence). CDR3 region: CSASVTEAFF. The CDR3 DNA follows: TGCAGTGCTTCTGTCACTGAAGCTTTCTTT.

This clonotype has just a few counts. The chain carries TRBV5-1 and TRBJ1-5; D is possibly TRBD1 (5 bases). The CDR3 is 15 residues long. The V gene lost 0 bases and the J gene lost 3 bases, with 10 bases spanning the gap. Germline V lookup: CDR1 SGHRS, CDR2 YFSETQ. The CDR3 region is CASSLEGRDNQPQHF. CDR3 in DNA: TGCGCCAGCAGCTTGGAGGGCAGGGACAATCAGCCCCAGCATTTT. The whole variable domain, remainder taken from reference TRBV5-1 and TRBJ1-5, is KAGVTQTPRYLIKTRGQQVTLSCSPISGHRSVSWYQQTPGQGLQFLFEYFSETQRNKGNFPGRFSGRQFSNSRSEMNVSTLELGDSALYLCASSLEGRDNQPQHFGDGTRLSIL.

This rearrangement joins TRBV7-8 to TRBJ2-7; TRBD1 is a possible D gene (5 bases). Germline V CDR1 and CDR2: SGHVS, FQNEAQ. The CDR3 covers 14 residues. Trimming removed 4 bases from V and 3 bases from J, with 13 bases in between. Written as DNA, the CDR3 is TGTGCCAGCAGCTCGGACATGCCCTTCTACGAGCAGTACTTC. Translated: CASSSDMPFYEQYF.

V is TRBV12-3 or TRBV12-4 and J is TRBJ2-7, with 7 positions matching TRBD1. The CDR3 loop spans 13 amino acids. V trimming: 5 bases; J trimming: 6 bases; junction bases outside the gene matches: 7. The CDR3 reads CASSPDRDREQYF. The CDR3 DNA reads TGTGCCAGCAGTCCAGACAGGGATCGCGAGCAGTACTTC.

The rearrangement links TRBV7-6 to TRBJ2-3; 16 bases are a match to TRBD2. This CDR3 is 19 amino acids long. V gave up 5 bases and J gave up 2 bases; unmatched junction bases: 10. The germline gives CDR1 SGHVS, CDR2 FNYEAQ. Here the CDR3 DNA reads TGTGCCAGCAGCGATCCGGGACTAGCGGGGGGGCCCCACACAGATACGCAGTATTTT. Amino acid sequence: CASSDPGLAGGPHTDTQYF.

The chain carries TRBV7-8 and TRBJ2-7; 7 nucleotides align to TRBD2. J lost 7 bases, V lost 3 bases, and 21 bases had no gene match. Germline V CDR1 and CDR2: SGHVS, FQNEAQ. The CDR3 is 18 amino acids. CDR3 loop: CASSFMPAIAGAMGEQYF. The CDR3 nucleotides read TGTGCCAGCAGCTTTATGCCAGCTATAGCGGGCGCGATGGGGGAGCAGTACTTC.

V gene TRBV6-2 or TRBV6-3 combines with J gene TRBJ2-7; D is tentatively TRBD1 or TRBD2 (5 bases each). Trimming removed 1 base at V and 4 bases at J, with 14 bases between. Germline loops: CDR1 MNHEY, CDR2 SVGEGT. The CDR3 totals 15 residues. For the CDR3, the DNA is TGTGCCAGCAGTTACTATAAGATGGGACGGTACGAGCAGTACTTC. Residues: CASSYYKMGRYEQYF.